By its share, the clone carrying this T cell receptor (beta chain) is medium-sized. Germline V lookup: CDR1 MGHRA, CDR2 YSYEKL. The V and J ends lost 4 bases and 7 bases, in that order; junction bases with no gene match: 18. The CDR3 totals 18 residues. These data are taken from a study of T cells after yellow fever vaccination. Study context: The authors sorted the EM, EMRA, CM and Tscm memory subsets using CD3, CD45RA, CCR7 and CD95.

A process of 5'RACE template switching, which added a universal primer site and UMIs, was used to make TCR cDNA. Via MiXCR, TCRdb re-called the 5' RACE reads, giving one row per CDR3 protein. The data show about 10,000 distinct CDR3 sequences, with under 5% seen just once and 1.5% to 2% held by the top ten. The receptor was isolated from a man between 18 and 29 years old who received the YFV17D yellow fever vaccine. V is TRBV4-1 and J is TRBJ2-1; 8 bases align to TRBD2. The sequenced sample was PBMCs, either bulk or a sorted T-cell subset (CD4+, CD8+, memory, or dextramer-sorted; not recorded which), obtained roughly 15 days after the first yellow fever vaccination. The CDR3 nucleotides are TGCGCCAGCAGCCTTAGACGACATAGCGGGGCCCTGGGGAATGAGCAGTTCTTC. Encoded protein: CASSLRRHSGALGNEQFF.